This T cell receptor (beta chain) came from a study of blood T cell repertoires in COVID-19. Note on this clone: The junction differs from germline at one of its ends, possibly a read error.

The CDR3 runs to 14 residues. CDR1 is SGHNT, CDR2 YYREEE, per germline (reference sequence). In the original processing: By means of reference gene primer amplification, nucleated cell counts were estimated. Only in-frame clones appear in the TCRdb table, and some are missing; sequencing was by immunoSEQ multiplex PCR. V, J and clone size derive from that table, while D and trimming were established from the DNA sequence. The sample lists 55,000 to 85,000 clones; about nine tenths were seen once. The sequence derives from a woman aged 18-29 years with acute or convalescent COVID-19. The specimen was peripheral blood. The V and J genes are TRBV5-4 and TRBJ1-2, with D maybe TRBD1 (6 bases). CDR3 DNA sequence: TGTGCCGGCAGCTCCGGCAGGGGAAACTATGGCTACACCTTC. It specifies CAGSSGRGNYGYTF.